This T cell receptor (beta chain) was obtained from a study of TIL therapy for anti-PD-1-resistant metastatic lung cancer. Study results and caveats: Infused TIL clonotypes partially replaced the baseline blood repertoire, then decayed over months.

A word on this clone: Its antigen is not known.

CDR1 is SEHNR and CDR2 is FQNEAQ in the germline V gene (reference sequence). V lost 5 bases to trimming and J lost 7 bases; unmatched junction nucleotides: 10. The CDR3 spans 14 residues. Time point defined: pre-treatment sample, taken before nivolumab and TIL therapy. The libraries were made with immunoSEQ v3. TCRdb's table, derived via immunoSEQ multiplex PCR, lists solely in-frame clones and lacks some. The table shows 50,000 to 70,000 clones, with 69% occurring only once. The chain is built from TRBV7-9 and TRBJ1-2, with 7 bases identical to TRBD1. The sequenced sample was blood, obtained at baseline. The TCR was taken from a person aged 25-79 years with non-small cell lung cancer. The CDR3: CASSPGTAVGGYTF. The CDR3, as DNA: TGTGCCAGCAGCCCCGGGACAGCCGTGGGTGGCTACACCTTC.